This entry features one T cell receptor (beta chain) sequence. Its antigen specificity is not known. No much larger clone is present one base from it, and per-base qualities are unavailable. The sample originates from a study of blood T cell repertoires in COVID-19 (dated by TCRdb to 2020 to 2021). Regarding the research as a whole: The collaborator samples originated in the United States, Italy and Spain and spanned the acute and convalescent phases of COVID-19. A freely available public database, intended as a resource for researchers studying the immune response to SARS-CoV-2, is where the repertoires were released. Where available, HLA class I and class II types were obtained from metadata supplied by the sample provider rather than from assay-based typing. Deeply sampled blood TCRbeta repertoires from subjects exposed to, actively infected with, or recovered from COVID-19 were included in the dataset. The prospective study material was composed of cDNA or gDNA derived from T cells, B-cell-depleted T cells, or PBMCs. A de-identified subject ID, COVID-19 status, age in years and sex were almost always included in the sample metadata. The samples were drawn from two sources: the first 160 participants of the ongoing ImmuneRACE study, and 1,000 to 1,500 subjects contributed by 6 global collaborators.

The immunoSEQ Assay, a bias-controlled multiplex PCR, was used to amplify TCRbeta CDR3 regions from genomic DNA. The paper's data handling went like this. The number of nucleated cells in each sample was estimated from the amplification of reference gene primers within the assay. To quantify the absolute abundance of each unique TCRbeta CDR3 rearrangement, sequence reads were collapsed and filtered. Productive Simpson clonality was computed per sample as the square root of Simpson's diversity index over productive rearrangements. As stored in TCRdb, this immuneACCESS dataset retains in-frame rearrangements with V and J assigned. A fraction of the clones does not appear; measured against another copy, unresolved V genes explain less than half of the discrepancy, and the remainder lacks a known reason. That table gives V, J and clone size, and the DNA gave D and trimming. For this sample the table gives about 140,000 clones, of which 88% were detected only once. The top ten clones comprise approximately 2.4% of the sample.

General study outcomes and caveats: How much clinical and demographic metadata was included differed by source and by participant, and the metadata was provided uncurated.

Via the germline V gene, CDR1 is SGHDT and CDR2 YYEEEE. The CDR3 contains 13 residues, cysteine and phenylalanine counted. Solely the CDR3 DNA is kept, with 39 bases framed from the first base. One collaborating source in Seattle enrolled patients during active infection and followed them longitudinally through the course of disease. The collaborating institutions used their own protocols to collect whole blood in K2EDTA tubes. For TCRbeta analysis, collaborators shipped samples as frozen whole blood, isolated PBMCs, or DNA extracted from either of those sample types. The clonotype comes from a human donor with COVID-19, enrolled during active disease. The donor label of this sample is uncertain. Sequences were obtained from peripheral blood. The rearrangement joined TRBV5-6 to TRBJ1-1, with the D gene uncertain. The DNA is as follows: TGTGTAACGGGGAGACTGGGGAGCACTGAAGCTTTCTTT. The resulting protein is CVTGRLGSTEAFF.